The subject of this entry is one T cell receptor (beta chain). CDR1 is SQVTM, CDR2 ANQGSEA, per germline. The CDR3 extends over 13 amino acids. V lost 7 bases to trimming and J lost 0 bases; unmatched junction nucleotides: 3. The data are from a study of T cells in localized non-small cell lung cancer. The protocol was immunoSEQ multiplex PCR, while the TCRdb copy is restricted to in-frame clones and leaves out a portion. Of roughly 84,000 clones listed, approximately 90% were seen once; the top ten hold 20% to 25%. This chain joins TRBV29-1 and TRBJ1-2, with 9 bases matching TRBD1. Sequenced material: peripheral blood, taken before any cancer treatment. The sequence derives from a woman aged 35-70 years with stage I squamous cell lung carcinoma. Here the CDR3 DNA reads TGCAGCGCGGGGGACAGGGCTAACTATGGCTACACCTTC. It encodes CSAGDRANYGYTF.